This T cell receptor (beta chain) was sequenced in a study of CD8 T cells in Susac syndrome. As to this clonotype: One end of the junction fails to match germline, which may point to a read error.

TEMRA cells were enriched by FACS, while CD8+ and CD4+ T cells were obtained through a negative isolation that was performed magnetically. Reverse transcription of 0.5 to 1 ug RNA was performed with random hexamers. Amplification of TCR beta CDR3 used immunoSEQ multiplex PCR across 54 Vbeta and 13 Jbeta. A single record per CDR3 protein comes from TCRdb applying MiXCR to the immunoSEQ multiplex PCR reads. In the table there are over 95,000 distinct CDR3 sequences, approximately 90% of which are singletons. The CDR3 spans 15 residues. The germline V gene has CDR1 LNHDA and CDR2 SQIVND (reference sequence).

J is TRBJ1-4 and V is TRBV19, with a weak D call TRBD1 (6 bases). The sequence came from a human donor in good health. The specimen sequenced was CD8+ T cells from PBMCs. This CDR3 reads CASSPLGTTKEKLFF. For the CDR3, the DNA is TGTGCCAGTAGTCCTTTGGGGACAACTAAGGAAAAACTGTTTTTT.